Presented here are 9 T cell receptor beta chains from one specimen sequenced in a study of cytomegalovirus exposure and HLA in healthy donors. The PCR used 60 Vbeta and 13 Jbeta primers. The protocol was immunoSEQ multiplex PCR, while the TCRdb copy is restricted to in-frame clones and leaves out a portion. Of about 160,000 clones in the sample, roughly 85% were seen once. The sequencing sample was made of PBMCs. The source of these receptors is a boy aged 2 to 10 in good health and CMV-seronegative.

CDR3 in amino acids: CASVPGLAHPSTDTQYF. The CDR3 DNA reads TGTGCCAGCGTTCCGGGACTAGCGCACCCTAGCACAGATACGCAGTATTTT. The chain carries TRBV27 and TRBJ2-3; 10 bases are a match to TRBD2. Trimming removed 8 bases from V and 0 bases from J; junction bases left unmatched: 11. CDR1 MNHEY and CDR2 SMNVEV come from the germline V gene (reference sequence). The CDR3 is 17 residues long.

The chain joins TRBV2 to TRBJ2-5; the match to TRBD2 covers 12 bases. The trim removed 6 bases at V and 7 bases at J, leaving 9 bases unmatched. This CDR3 contains 15 residues. Germline values: CDR1 SNHLY, CDR2 FYNNEI. CDR3 region: CASSKTSGGSGTQYF. The DNA of the CDR3 is TGTGCCAGCAGCAAGACTAGCGGGGGATCTGGGACCCAGTACTTC.

This chain uses TRBV28 with TRBJ1-2; TRBD1 aligns across 10 bases. The CDR3 sequence is 18 residues long. Germline V gene sequence: CDR1 MDHEN, CDR2 SYDVKM. J gave up 4 bases and V 4 bases, and 15 bases lay outside the gene matches. CDR3 protein: CASSSLHGPTGGVYGYTF. The CDR3 bases are TGTGCCAGCAGTTCCTTACACGGCCCGACAGGGGGCGTCTATGGCTACACCTTC.

This clone was found once. V and J are TRBV15 and TRBJ1-1; D may be TRBD1 (6 bases). There are 15 residues in the CDR3. The germline V gene has CDR1 LNHNV and CDR2 YYDKDF (reference sequence). The germline V and J ends were trimmed by 7 bases and 0 bases, with 15 bases remaining between them. This chain's CDR3 is CATTVDSFLNTEAFF. Written as DNA, the CDR3 is TGTGCCACCACCGTGGACAGTTTTCTGAACACTGAAGCTTTCTTT.

The V gene is TRBV7-9, the J gene TRBJ1-5, with 10 bases fitting TRBD1. The CDR3 totals 15 residues. Germline-derived CDR1 and CDR2 are SEHNR and FQNEAQ (reference sequence). With V trimmed by 6 bases and J by 7 bases, 9 bases remained unmatched. The CDR3 is CASSGGQGINQPQHF. The CDR3 DNA reads TGTGCCAGCAGTGGGGGACAGGGGATCAACCAGCCCCAGCATTTT.

This clone has just one count. The rearrangement uses TRBV5-1 and TRBJ2-7, with D perhaps matching TRBD1 (6 bases). Germline V CDR1 and CDR2: SGHRS, YFSETQ. The CDR3 runs 17 residues. V was clipped by 4 bases and J by 1 base, with 21 bases between them. The CDR3: CASSQPQSGVGSYEQYF. The CDR3 coding sequence is TGCGCCAGCAGCCAACCGCAATCAGGGGTAGGGTCCTACGAGCAGTACTTC.

This clone came up a few times. The gene calls are TRBV28 and TRBJ1-2; 8 bases agree with TRBD1. Germline lookup yields CDR1 MDHEN and CDR2 SYDVKM. The V segment lost 3 bases and the J segment 8 bases; nucleotides outside the gene matches: 5. This CDR3 has 13 amino acids. The DNA of the CDR3 is TGTGCCAGCAGTTTGGACAGGGTGGGCGGCTACACCTTC. Its protein product is CASSLDRVGGYTF.

In its sample, this clone was seen a few times. This rearrangement joins TRBV11-2 to TRBJ2-1, with 11 bases lining up with TRBD1. Losses at the gene ends were 5 bases for V and 7 bases for J; bases not matched to a gene: 7. The length of the CDR3 is 15 residues. In germline, CDR1 is SGHAT, CDR2 FQNNGV. The CDR3 here is CASSPTGTGGNEQFF. DNA of the CDR3: TGTGCCAGCAGCCCTACCGGGACAGGGGGTAATGAGCAGTTCTTC.

The chain couples TRBV30 to TRBJ1-3; D unresolved. Per germline, CDR1 GTSNPN and CDR2 SVGIG (reference sequence). The V end lost 1 base, the J end lost 3 bases, and 4 bases lay between the germline ends. The CDR3 sequence is 12 residues long. The CDR3 reads CAWSASGNTIYF. The DNA of the CDR3 is TGTGCCTGGAGTGCCAGTGGAAACACCATATATTTT.